These 28 T cell receptor beta chains were sequenced from one sample in a study of PD-1 blockade in classical Hodgkin lymphoma. Time point specified: cycle 4 day 1 (C4D1), after more than 5 weeks of nivolumab. Brentuximab vedotin exposure varied among the patients, all of whom had relapsed after autologous stem cell transplantation. Libraries were prepared by immunoSEQ multiplex PCR; TCRdb keeps only in-frame clonotypes and omits some of them. Here the sample spans tens of thousands of clones, just over 65% being singletons. The source was peripheral blood mononuclear cells (PBMCs), collected before the fourth cycle of nivolumab. The receptors shown here come from a human donor with classical Hodgkin lymphoma.

The rearrangement links TRBV5-1 to TRBJ2-7; D call uncertain. V lost 5 bases to trimming and J lost 2 bases, with 11 bases between them. The germline CDR1 and CDR2 sequences are SGHRS and YFSETQ. The CDR3 has 13 amino acids. The CDR3 reads CASRGDTPYEQYF. The CDR3 DNA follows: TGCGCCAGCAGGGGCGACACTCCCTACGAGCAGTACTTC.

The V call is TRBV27, the J call TRBJ1-1; D perhaps matches TRBD1 (6 bases). The V end lost 2 bases, the J end lost 4 bases, and 8 bases lay between the germline ends. The germline V gene has CDR1 MNHEY and CDR2 SMNVEV (reference sequence). This CDR3 is built from 13 residues. CDR3 sequence (DNA): TGTGCCAGCAGTTTAGGCAGGGGCACTGAAGCTTTCTTT. This codes for CASSLGRGTEAFF.

This sequence joins TRBV5-8 and TRBJ2-3, with 9 bases that match TRBD2. V lost 2 bases, J lost 0 bases, and 4 bases stayed unmatched. Germline V gene data show CDR1 as SGHTS and CDR2 as YDEGEE. CDR3 length: 16 residues. The CDR3 is CASSFSGGPSTDTQYF. The CDR3 DNA reads TGTGCCAGCAGCTTTAGCGGGGGACCCAGCACAGATACGCAGTATTTT.

This clone has a handful of counts. This sequence joins TRBV9 and TRBJ1-2, with D unclear. V lost 2 bases and J lost 4, with 12 bases in between. Germline V gives CDR1 SGDLS, CDR2 YYNGEE. The CDR3 loop spans 14 amino acids. The CDR3 here is CASSVNVGSYGYTF. The CDR3 DNA sequence: TGTGCCAGCAGCGTTAACGTAGGAAGCTATGGCTACACCTTC.

The chain links TRBV6-5 to TRBJ2-5; 9 bases fit TRBD2. The CDR3 totals 16 residues. V shed 2 bases, J shed 10 bases, and the junction held 14 bases outside the gene matches. The germline CDR1 and CDR2 sequences are MNHEY and SVGAGI. CDR3 residues: CASSYMRASGVQDQYF. In DNA, the CDR3 is TGTGCCAGCAGTTACATGAGGGCTAGCGGGGTTCAAGACCAGTACTTC.

This clone was picked up one time. V and J are TRBV2 and TRBJ2-7; D perhaps matches TRBD1 (6 bases). Germline V gene lookup returns CDR1 SNHLY and CDR2 FYNNEI. The CDR3 is 14 amino acids. The V end lost 6 bases, the J end lost 3 bases, and 15 bases lay between the germline ends. The CDR3 DNA sequence: TGTGCCAGCAGGGATGCCCGGGACATCTACGAGCAGTACTTC. It specifies CASRDARDIYEQYF. Together with reference TRBV2 and TRBJ2-7, the CDR3 gives the full variable domain: EPEVTQTPSHQVTQMGQEVILRCVPISNHLYFYWYRQILGQKVEFLVSFYNNEISEKSEIFDDQFSVERPDGSNFTLKIRSTKLEDSAMYFCASRDARDIYEQYFGPGTRLTVT.

The chain has TRBV7-2 and TRBJ1-2; 9 nucleotides match TRBD1. CDR3 length: 13 amino acids. CDR1 SGHTA and CDR2 FQGNSA come from the germline V gene. V was clipped by 3 bases and J by 8 bases; unmatched bases: 4. Here the CDR3 reads CASSFRQGVGYTF. CDR3 coding DNA: TGTGCCAGCAGCTTTAGACAGGGGGTCGGCTACACCTTC.

The chain couples TRBV18 to TRBJ1-1; D gene unclear. Trimming removed 6 bases from V and 4 bases from J, with 15 bases in between. CDR1 KGHSH and CDR2 LQKENI come from the germline V gene. There are 14 residues in the CDR3. Here the CDR3 reads CASSPSRYITEAFF. DNA for the CDR3: TGTGCCAGCTCGCCGTCCAGGTATATCACTGAAGCTTTCTTT. The complete variable domain, with remaining parts taken from reference TRBV18 and TRBJ1-1, reads NAGVMQNPRHLVRRRGQEARLRCSPMKGHSHVYWYRQLPEEGLKFMVYLQKENIIDESGMPKERFSAEFPKEGPSILRIQQVVRGDSAAYFCASSPSRYITEAFFGQGTRLTVV.

This clone was counted between two and nine times. This chain connects TRBV7-6 to TRBJ2-7; D is perhaps TRBD1 (6 bases). Germline V lookup: CDR1 SGHVS, CDR2 FNYEAQ. This CDR3 comprises 15 residues. Between the trimmed V and J ends, which lost 6 bases and 2 bases, there was a span of 17 bases. This CDR3 is CASSSLPGHPYEQYF. As DNA, the CDR3 is TGTGCCAGCAGTTCCCTCCCGGGACATCCCTACGAGCAGTACTTC.

The chain employs TRBV15 and TRBJ2-3; 9 bases map to TRBD2. Germline V gene lookup returns CDR1 LNHNV and CDR2 YYDKDF (reference sequence). The V segment lost 1 base and the J segment 2 bases; nucleotides outside the gene matches: 7. The CDR3 is 17 amino acids. CDR3 sequence reads: CATSRGLTSGITDTQYF. CDR3 DNA: TGTGCCACCAGCAGAGGGCTGACTAGCGGAATCACAGATACGCAGTATTTT.

The J gene is TRBJ2-3, the V gene TRBV28; TRBD1 agrees at 10 bases. The CDR3 contains 16 residues. Per the germline V gene, CDR1 is MDHEN and CDR2 is SYDVKM. The V segment lost 4 bases and the J segment 6 bases; nucleotides outside the gene matches: 10. The DNA of the CDR3 is TGTGCCAGCAGTTACAGGACAGGGGGGATCGGCGATACGCAGTATTTT. Encoded protein: CASSYRTGGIGDTQYF.

The chain joins TRBV28 to TRBJ1-1; D ambiguous. The CDR3 totals 12 residues. V was clipped by 4 bases and J by 11 bases, with 14 bases between them. Per the germline V gene, CDR1 is MDHEN and CDR2 is SYDVKM. CDR3 sequence reads: CASSSPGTWAFF. The CDR3 bases are TGTGCCAGCAGTTCCCCAGGAACGTGGGCTTTCTTT.

The V gene is TRBV18, the J gene TRBJ2-3; tentative D call: TRBD1 (6 bases). The length of the CDR3 is 13 residues. Germline V gene lookup returns CDR1 KGHSH and CDR2 LQKENI. V lost 2 bases to trimming and J lost 4 bases, with 7 bases between them. The CDR3 nucleotides are TGTGCCAGCTCACCAGGGGGCCCAGATACGCAGTATTTT. Translating gives CASSPGGPDTQYF.

The CDR3 region is CASSSRPGGTQYF. The CDR3 nucleotides are TGTGCCAGCAGCTCCCGGCCCGGGGGTACGCAGTATTTT. The chain has TRBV11-3 and TRBJ2-3; perhaps TRBD2 as D (6 bases). Germline V gives CDR1 SGHNT, CDR2 YENEEA. The CDR3 sequence is 13 residues long. V was clipped by 4 bases and J by 8 bases, with 13 bases between them.

V is TRBV7-8 and J is TRBJ1-2; 7 bases line up with TRBD1. V was pared by 4 bases and J by 8 bases, with 4 bases of the junction left unmatched. CDR1 and CDR2 from the germline V gene are SGHVS and FQNEAQ. The CDR3 spans 12 residues. CDR3 in amino acids: CASSYSRGGYTF. CDR3 DNA sequence: TGTGCCAGCAGCTACTCCAGGGGGGGCTACACCTTC.

V is TRBV12-2 and J is TRBJ1-2; the D segment call TRBD1 is taken from the table without a DNA check. TRBV12-2 is a recognized pseudogene. The CDR3 is made up of 13 amino acids. CDR3 bases: TGTGCAAGTCGCTTAACGCAGGGGTATGGCTACACCTTC. Its translation is CASRLTQGYGYTF.

This clone was seen just once. The rearrangement uses TRBV27 and TRBJ2-7; 9 bases map to TRBD2. Germline CDR1 and CDR2: MNHEY and SMNVEV (reference sequence). V was clipped by 8 bases and J by 0 bases; unmatched bases: 8. This CDR3 spans 15 amino acids. CDR3 sequence reads: CASAWGGGASYEQYF. The CDR3, as DNA: TGTGCCAGCGCTTGGGGCGGGGGGGCCTCCTACGAGCAGTACTTC.

This clone came up once. The V gene is TRBV7-2, the J gene TRBJ2-7, with 12 bases aligning to TRBD2. Per germline, CDR1 SGHTA and CDR2 FQGNSA. CDR3 length: 14 residues. With 5 bases clipped from V and 4 bases from J, the junction kept 3 bases outside the gene matches. The CDR3 DNA sequence: TGTGCCAGCAGCAGACTAGCGGGAGCATACGAGCAGTACTTC. Its protein is CASSRLAGAYEQYF.

The rearrangement uses TRBV28 and TRBJ2-2; 8 nucleotides line up with TRBD1. CDR1 and CDR2 (germline): MDHEN, SYDVKM. The CDR3 has 19 residues. The J segment lost 5 bases and the V segment lost 5 bases, leaving 19 bases of the junction unmatched. In nucleotides, the CDR3 is TGTGCCAGCAGTCCTTCGACAGGGGAATTAGGTTATAAAACCGGGGAGCTGTTTTTT. This sequence encodes CASSPSTGELGYKTGELFF.

The rearrangement joins TRBV5-1 to TRBJ1-2, with D uncertain. The CDR3 loop spans 12 amino acids. CDR1 SGHRS and CDR2 YFSETQ come from the germline V gene. V was clipped by 0 bases and J by 8 bases, with 8 bases between them. CDR3 amino acids: CASSLDVSGYTF. CDR3 DNA: TGCGCCAGCAGCTTGGACGTTTCGGGCTACACCTTC.

The chain uses TRBV20-1 and TRBJ2-5; 8 positions match TRBD1. This CDR3 region has 11 residues. Unmatched junction bases numbered 2, after V lost 7 bases and J lost 4 bases. Germline CDR1 DFQATT, CDR2 SNEGSKA (reference sequence). The CDR3 bases are TGCAGTGGGACAGGGTTAGAGACCCAGTACTTC. Translating gives CSGTGLETQYF.

The chain joins TRBV25-1 to TRBJ2-7; 8 positions agree with TRBD1. Germline values: CDR1 MGHDK, CDR2 SYGVNS. With 2 bases clipped from V and 3 bases from J, the junction kept 6 bases outside the gene matches. The CDR3 sequence is 15 residues long. This CDR3 is CASSEPGTGNYEQYF. Written as DNA, the CDR3 is TGTGCCAGCAGTGAACCCGGGACAGGTAACTACGAGCAGTACTTC.

The CDR3 bases are TGTGCCAGCAGTTACGAAGGGATCACTGAAGCTTTCTTT. Its translation is CASSYEGITEAFF. The gene calls are TRBV6-5 and TRBJ1-1; D unclear. The CDR3 is 13 residues long. Germline V lookup: CDR1 MNHEY, CDR2 SVGAGI. V was shortened by 2 bases and J by 4 bases, with 8 bases between the two germline ends.

The CDR3 sequence: CASSGGRAYEQYF. CDR3 nucleotides: TGTGCCAGCAGCGGCGGGAGGGCCTACGAGCAGTACTTC. The chain is built from TRBV7-3 and TRBJ2-7, with 9 bases that match TRBD2. Germline CDR1 and CDR2: SGHTA and FQGTGA. Trimming cost V 5 bases and J 2 bases; bases outside gene matches: 1. CDR3 size: 13 residues.

This CDR3 reads CAWSARFTDTQYF. In DNA form, the CDR3 reads TGTGCCTGGAGTGCCCGGTTCACAGATACGCAGTATTTT. The chain is built from TRBV30 and TRBJ2-3; D not resolved. The CDR3 is made up of 13 amino acids. V lost 1 base and J lost 2, with 7 bases in between. In germline, CDR1 is GTSNPN, CDR2 SVGIG (reference sequence).

About this clone itself: Within the sample, other DNA sequences also encode this same CDR3. V gene TRBV7-9 combines with J gene TRBJ1-4; weak D call: TRBD1 (6 bases). Trimming took 5 bases from V and 3 from J, leaving 10 bases between them. From germline, CDR1 is SEHNR and CDR2 FQNEAQ (reference sequence). The CDR3 runs 14 residues. CDR3 protein: CASSLPGANEKLFF. The DNA of the CDR3 is TGTGCCAGCAGCCTTCCAGGGGCTAATGAAAAACTGTTTTTT.

This clone was counted between two and nine times. The gene calls are TRBV11-3 and TRBJ2-2, with 8 bases fitting TRBD1. The CDR3 consists of 16 residues. Trimming at V came to 5 bases and at J to 6 bases, leaving 11 bases not matched to a gene. Germline V gene lookup returns CDR1 SGHNT and CDR2 YENEEA. The CDR3 loop reads CASSQVQGARAGELFF. The CDR3 DNA is TGTGCCAGCAGCCAAGTCCAGGGGGCTCGGGCCGGGGAGCTGTTTTTT.

This clone appeared a few times. One end of the junction is discordant with germline, which a read error may explain. The gene calls are TRBV27 and TRBJ2-1; D gene unclear. This CDR3 region has 11 residues. Germline CDR1 MNHEY, CDR2 SMNVEV (reference sequence). The CDR3 sequence: CASSSYIEQFF. CDR3 sequence (DNA): TGTGCCAGCAGTTCGTACATTGAGCAGTTCTTC.